The T cell receptor (beta chain) described here comes from a study of T cells in Graves' hyperthyroidism and ophthalmopathy. This clonotype was found many times. RNA transcripts yielded amplified TCR beta CDR3 regions. HTBI primers were the set used in a first-round RT-PCR of the TCR CDR3. TCRdb analysed the multiplex PCR reads with MiXCR anew, one entry per CDR3 protein. Of hundreds of thousands of distinct CDR3 sequences in the sample, about 17% were seen once. CDR1 and CDR2 from the germline V gene are LGHDT and YNNKEL (reference sequence). V lost 4 bases, J lost 0 bases, and 1 base stayed unmatched. CDR3 length: 15 residues. Clinical symptoms, serum thyroxine and TRAb, thyroid ultrasound and orbital computed tomography together formed the diagnostic basis.

This clonotype was sampled from a woman aged 30 to 39 with Graves' hyperthyroidism. The specimen sequenced was blood. The rearrangement links TRBV3-1 to TRBJ2-2; TRBD2 matches at 8 bases. The chain's CDR3 is CASSPGLANTGELFF. The CDR3 nucleotides are TGTGCCAGCAGCCCGGGACTAGCGAACACCGGGGAGCTGTTTTTT.